One and the same sample provided the 9 T cell receptor beta chains below, sequenced in a study of Graves' ophthalmopathy and Graves' hyperthyroidism. Amplified material comprised TCR beta CDR3 regions derived from RNA transcripts. An initial RT-PCR round employing HTBI primers preceded a second-round multiplex PCR. TCRdb re-called the multiplex PCR reads through MiXCR, storing one row per CDR3 protein. The sample yields some 750,000 distinct CDR3 sequences, approximately 40% seen once. The sample was peripheral blood. These receptors originate from an adult man with Graves' ophthalmopathy.

This chain joins TRBV7-2 and TRBJ2-5, with 10 bases fitting TRBD1. The CDR3 consists of 15 residues. V lost 5 bases and J lost 5; bases outside the gene matches: 8. CDR1 and CDR2 (germline): SGHTA, FQGNSA. CDR3 protein: CASSEGTGDQETQYF. DNA of the CDR3: TGTGCCAGCAGCGAGGGGACAGGGGATCAGGAGACCCAGTACTTC.

The rearrangement joins TRBV7-9 to TRBJ2-2; D remains ambiguous. Germline CDR1 reads SEHNR; CDR2 reads FQNEAQ (reference sequence). The CDR3 is made up of 15 amino acids. Trimming removed 3 bases from V and 7 bases from J, with 15 bases in between. The CDR3 bases are TGTGCCAGCAGCTTTTCGCGTCCAGAAAACGGGGAGCTGTTTTTT. Translation: CASSFSRPENGELFF.

This clonotype turned up a few times. The chain uses TRBV19 and TRBJ1-2; D not certain. Trimming left V 4 bases short and J 1 base short, with 16 bases between. The CDR3 is 16 residues long. The V gene's germline CDR1 is LNHDA and CDR2 SQIVND (reference sequence). CDR3 sequence (DNA): TGTGCCAGTAGTAAGCTTAGGGTCTTCGTTAACTATGGCTACACCTTC. Translated, it gives CASSKLRVFVNYGYTF.

This clonotype was recorded a few times. This sequence joins TRBV20-1 and TRBJ1-2; the match to TRBD1 covers 7 bases. The V segment lost 7 bases and the J segment 6 bases; nucleotides outside the gene matches: 8. The CDR3 contains 12 residues. Per germline, CDR1 DFQATT and CDR2 SNEGSKA (reference sequence). The CDR3 here is CSVVGGANGYTF. In DNA form, the CDR3 reads TGCAGTGTTGTAGGGGGCGCGAATGGCTACACCTTC.

In this sample, this clonotype turned up a few times. Here the CDR3 DNA reads TGTGCCAGCCAAACAGGGGGACGGGGTGAAGCTTTCTTT. Its translation: CASQTGGRGEAFF. The chain combines TRBV6-1 with TRBJ1-1, with TRBD1 matching over 8 bases. V dropped 8 bases and J dropped 7; count of bases not matched to a gene: 9. CDR1 MNHNS and CDR2 SASEGT come from the germline V gene. This CDR3 contains 13 residues.

This clonotype was seen many times. The chain recombines TRBV2 with TRBJ2-5; 9 nucleotides match TRBD1. V shed 2 bases, J shed 2 bases, and the junction held 3 bases outside the gene matches. The CDR3 covers 15 residues. Per the germline V gene, CDR1 is SNHLY and CDR2 is FYNNEI. DNA for the CDR3: TGTGCCAGCAGTGAAATGGGACAGGGTCAAGAGACCCAGTACTTC. Translating gives CASSEMGQGQETQYF.

This clonotype was seen repeatedly, ten times or more. CDR3 loop: CASSLWRGADQPQHF. The CDR3 DNA sequence: TGTGCCAGCAGCTTATGGAGGGGGGCAGATCAGCCCCAGCATTTT. V is TRBV7-2 and J is TRBJ1-5; perhaps TRBD1 as D (6 bases). Germline-derived CDR1 and CDR2 are SGHTA and FQGNSA. There are 15 residues in the CDR3. V shed 2 bases and J shed 5 bases, with 13 bases lying between them.

This clonotype was counted many times. The CDR3 loop is CSAGTGARETQYF. Here the CDR3 DNA reads TGCAGCGCCGGGACAGGGGCAAGGGAGACCCAGTACTTC. The V call is TRBV29-1, the J call TRBJ2-5; TRBD1 matches at 10 bases. The CDR3 loop spans 13 amino acids. V lost 7 bases to trimming and J lost 5 bases; unmatched junction nucleotides: 7. The germline V gene encodes CDR1 SQVTM and CDR2 ANQGSEA. Combining the CDR3 with reference TRBV29-1 and TRBJ2-5 gives the whole variable domain SAVISQKPSRDICQRGTSLTIQCQVDSQVTMMFWYRQQPGQSLTLIATANQGSEATYESGFVIDKFPISRPNLTFSTLTVSNMSPEDSSIYLCSAGTGARETQYFGPGTRLLVL.

Worth noting for this clonotype: Being one base from a much bigger clone, this may be a read error. The rearrangement uses TRBV25-1 and TRBJ1-2, with TRBD1 identical over 9 bases. This CDR3 spans 13 amino acids. V trimming: 6 bases; J trimming: 7 bases; junction bases outside the gene matches: 6. Germline CDR1 is MGHDK and CDR2 is SYGVNS. The CDR3 reads CASRPQGAGGYTF. The CDR3, as DNA: TGTGCCAGCAGGCCACAGGGGGCTGGTGGCTACACCTTC.